The next 20 T cell receptor beta chains were all read from a single sample in a study of blood T cell repertoires in COVID-19. Sequenced by immunoSEQ multiplex PCR; TCRdb stores in-frame clones only, minus some. This sample yields fewer than 250,000 clones, of which more than 75% are seen a single time; 5% to 6% belongs to the top ten. Material: peripheral blood. The receptors stem from an elderly woman with COVID-19, enrolled during active disease.

The chain links TRBV7-9 to TRBJ1-1; possible D gene TRBD1, 6 bases. This CDR3 is 16 amino acids long. Germline lookup yields CDR1 SEHNR and CDR2 FQNEAQ (reference sequence). Deletions cut 5 bases from V and 1 base from J, with 17 bases between. Here the CDR3 DNA reads TGTGCCAGCAGCCCGAGGGGGGGCGCAGGGAACACTGAAGCTTTCTTT. As protein: CASSPRGGAGNTEAFF.

The chain links TRBV5-1 to TRBJ1-1; 9 bases match TRBD1. The CDR3 sequence is 15 residues long. Per the germline V gene, CDR1 is SGHRS and CDR2 is YFSETQ. The junction had 4 bases not matched to a gene; V was cut back by 3 bases and J by 1 base. The CDR3 is CASSSQGASNTEAFF. CDR3 in DNA: TGCGCCAGCAGCTCACAGGGGGCTTCGAACACTGAAGCTTTCTTT.

The chain has TRBV28 and TRBJ2-1, with D unclear. Trimming removed 2 bases from V and 10 bases from J, with 9 bases in between. The V gene's germline CDR1 is MDHEN and CDR2 SYDVKM. The CDR3 extends over 12 amino acids. CDR3 in DNA: TGTGCCAGCAGTTTAACGAGATTGGAGCAGTTCTTC. Amino acid sequence: CASSLTRLEQFF.

The chain is built from TRBV5-6 and TRBJ2-7, with TRBD2 as a possible D gene (5 bases). The CDR3 is 15 amino acids. V lost 1 base, J lost 2 bases, and 13 bases lay in between. Germline values: CDR1 SGHDT, CDR2 YYEEEE. This CDR3 reads CASSLIGGSPYEQYF. CDR3 bases: TGTGCCAGCAGCTTGATCGGAGGATCGCCCTACGAGCAGTACTTC.

This chain links TRBV5-4 with TRBJ1-5; 8 positions agree with TRBD1. The J segment lost 2 bases and the V segment lost 2 bases, leaving 0 bases of the junction unmatched. CDR1 and CDR2 from the germline V gene are SGHNT and YYREEE (reference sequence). This CDR3 comprises 14 residues. CDR3 sequence: CASSLQGGNQPQHF. CDR3 nucleotides: TGTGCCAGCAGCTTACAGGGGGGCAATCAGCCCCAGCATTTT.

This clone was seen a few times. This chain links TRBV6-2 or TRBV6-3 with TRBJ1-5; tentatively, D is TRBD1 (6 bases). CDR3 length: 13 residues. In germline, CDR1 is MNHEY, CDR2 SVGEGT. V lost 5 bases to trimming and J lost 8 bases, with 13 bases between them. For the CDR3, the DNA is TGTGCCAGCAGTCAACAGGGTATCGAGCCCCAGCATTTT. Its protein is CASSQQGIEPQHF.

This clone was recorded only once. The chain joins TRBV5-6 to TRBJ2-7; TRBD1 might be the D (6 bases). The CDR3 is made up of 13 amino acids. Per the germline V gene, CDR1 is SGHDT and CDR2 is YYEEEE. V shed 2 bases and J shed 2 bases, with 8 bases lying between them. The DNA for the CDR3 is TGTGCCAGCAGCTTCAGGGGCCCCTACGAGCAGTACGTC. Translation gives CASSFRGPYEQYV.

This clone was seen a few times. The J gene is TRBJ1-6, the V gene TRBV30; 7 bases align to TRBD1. V gave up 1 base and J gave up 9 bases; unmatched junction bases: 6. Germline V lookup: CDR1 GTSNPN, CDR2 SVGIG (reference sequence). The CDR3 spans 14 residues. In DNA form, the CDR3 reads TGTGCCTGGAGTGGGACAGGCTTGGGTTCACCCCTCCACTTT. It translates to CAWSGTGLGSPLHF.

Only one count was recorded for this clone. The chain carries TRBV6-5 and TRBJ2-7; 7 nucleotides agree with TRBD2. This CDR3 has 14 residues. J lost 6 bases, V lost 7 bases, and 12 bases had no gene match. Germline V lookup: CDR1 MNHEY, CDR2 SVGAGI. CDR3 bases: TGTGCCAGCACTACTGGCGGGGGAACTCTCGAGCAGTACTTC. Encoded protein: CASTTGGGTLEQYF.

The rearrangement uses TRBV29-1 and TRBJ1-2, with D unresolved. Germline V gives CDR1 SQVTM, CDR2 ANQGSEA. The CDR3 length is 12 residues. V lost 4 bases to trimming and J lost 4 bases, with 10 bases between them. CDR3 nucleotide sequence: TGCAGCGTTGGTTTGGGGAGCTATGGCTACACCTTC. It encodes CSVGLGSYGYTF.

The gene calls are TRBV19 and TRBJ2-3; 12 bases fit TRBD2. Unmatched junction bases numbered 2, after V lost 3 bases and J lost 4 bases. The CDR3 contains 15 residues. Germline CDR1 reads LNHDA; CDR2 reads SQIVND (reference sequence). In nucleotides, the CDR3 is TGTGCCAGTAGTATCGGACTAGCGGGGTCAGATACGCAGTATTTT. Its translation: CASSIGLAGSDTQYF.

The rearrangement links TRBV4-1 to TRBJ1-2, with TRBD1 as a possible D gene (5 bases). The CDR3 loop spans 15 amino acids. The V end was cut by 4 bases, the J end by 4 bases, with 16 bases between. Germline V gives CDR1 MGHRA, CDR2 YSYEKL. The DNA for the CDR3 is TGCGCCAGCAGCCCCGTAACGACAGAATTCTATGGCTACACCTTC. Translated, it gives CASSPVTTEFYGYTF.

The chain couples TRBV18 to TRBJ1-5; D remains ambiguous. CDR3 length: 15 amino acids. Germline V gene data show CDR1 as KGHSH and CDR2 as LQKENI. Trimming cost V 4 bases and J 7 bases, with 17 bases left between them. CDR3 DNA: TGTGCCAGCTCACTAACCGGGATCGATGAGCAGCCCCAGCATTTT. Translating gives CASSLTGIDEQPQHF.

This clone has a single count. The rearrangement joins TRBV6-2 or TRBV6-3 to TRBJ2-2; perhaps TRBD2 as D (5 bases). Germline-derived CDR1 and CDR2 are MNHEY and SVGEGT. The CDR3 consists of 16 residues. V lost 2 bases to trimming and J lost 0 bases, with 10 bases between them. The CDR3 nucleotides read TGTGCCAGCAGTTACATACGGGGAACGAACACCGGGGAGCTGTTTTTT. The encoded protein is CASSYIRGTNTGELFF.

CDR3: CASSPGTGNEKLFF. The CDR3 nucleotides are TGTGCCAGCTCACCCGGGACAGGGAATGAAAAACTGTTTTTT. J is TRBJ1-4 and V is TRBV18; 9 bases match TRBD1. The length of the CDR3 is 14 residues. CDR1 is KGHSH, CDR2 LQKENI, per germline. V lost 3 bases and J lost 5; bases outside the gene matches: 1.

In its sample, this clone was seen a few times. In DNA, the CDR3 is TGTGCCAGCAGCGGACAGGGGGCGCTGGGTAACACTGAAGCTTTCTTT. Its translation is CASSGQGALGNTEAFF. The chain combines TRBV7-2 with TRBJ1-1; 11 positions agree with TRBD1. This CDR3 comprises 16 residues. CDR1 and CDR2 from the germline V gene are SGHTA and FQGNSA. The J segment lost 2 bases and the V segment lost 5 bases, leaving 7 bases of the junction unmatched.

The count of this clone is one. This chain joins TRBV6-5 and TRBJ2-7; 10 nucleotides agree with TRBD1. CDR1 is MNHEY and CDR2 is SVGAGI in the germline V gene. The CDR3 contains 14 residues. V trimming: 6 bases; J trimming: 3 bases; junction bases outside the gene matches: 5. The CDR3 DNA reads as TGTGCCAGCAGACCTGGGACAGGGGTCTACGAGCAGTACTTC. Translation: CASRPGTGVYEQYF.

This chain connects TRBV28 to TRBJ1-4; D is unclear. The V end lost 2 bases, the J end lost 0 bases, and 7 bases lay between the germline ends. The germline V gene encodes CDR1 MDHEN and CDR2 SYDVKM. This CDR3 is built from 15 residues. The DNA for the CDR3 is TGTGCCAGCAGTTTAGGAGGGACAACTAATGAAAAACTGTTTTTT. It specifies CASSLGGTTNEKLFF.

Only one count was recorded for this clone. The rearrangement joins TRBV18 to TRBJ2-7; D unclear. The CDR3 runs to 14 residues. Between the trimmed V and J ends, which lost 3 bases and 1 base, there was a span of 10 bases. Per the germline V gene, CDR1 is KGHSH and CDR2 is LQKENI. The chain's CDR3 is CASSPSAGSYEQYF. The CDR3 nucleotides are TGTGCCAGCTCACCCTCGGCAGGATCCTACGAGCAGTACTTC.

The chain recombines TRBV18 with TRBJ2-5, with D possibly matching TRBD2 (6 bases). Trimming removed 3 bases at V and 5 bases at J, with 10 bases between. Germline CDR1 is KGHSH and CDR2 is LQKENI. The CDR3 runs 13 residues. The CDR3 DNA sequence: TGTGCCAGCTCACCGGAGGCGGGGGAGACCCAGTACTTC. It specifies CASSPEAGETQYF.